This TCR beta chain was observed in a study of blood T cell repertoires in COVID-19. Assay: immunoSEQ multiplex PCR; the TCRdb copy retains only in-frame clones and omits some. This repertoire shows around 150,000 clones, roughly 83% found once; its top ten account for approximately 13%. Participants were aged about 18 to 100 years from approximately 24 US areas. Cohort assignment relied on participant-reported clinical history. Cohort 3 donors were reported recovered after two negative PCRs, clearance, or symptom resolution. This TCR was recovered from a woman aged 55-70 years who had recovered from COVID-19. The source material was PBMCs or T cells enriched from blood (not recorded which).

The DNA for the CDR3 is TGTGCCTGGACCCTCCGTAGCAGGGGCAACTATGGCTACACCTTC. This codes for CAWTLRSRGNYGYTF. The chain combines TRBV30 with TRBJ1-2; the D gene is possibly TRBD1 (6 bases). The V end was cut by 4 bases, the J end by 2 bases, with 17 bases between. The CDR3 extends over 15 amino acids. Germline V gene lookup returns CDR1 GTSNPN and CDR2 SVGIG (reference sequence).